The 11 T cell receptor beta chains given below trace back to one sample, sequenced in a study of response to subunit inactivated influenza vaccine. MiXCR, applied by TCRdb to the RT-PCR reads, yields one record per CDR3 protein. Here the sample spans about 700,000 distinct CDR3 sequences, 12% to 15% being singletons. The sample was PBMCs from blood, taken 14 to 15 days before vaccination. Receptors originate from a man aged 45-65 years who received an inactivated influenza vaccine.

As regards this clonotype: At one end, the junction sequence differs from germline, possibly due to a read error. The chain employs TRBV7-9 and TRBJ1-1; D remains unclear. Germline V gene data show CDR1 as SEHNR and CDR2 as FQNEAQ (reference sequence). The CDR3 spans 15 residues. The CDR3 DNA reads as TGTGCCGGCAGCGGCATGCAGCGGCGAAACACTGAAGCTTTCTTT. This encodes CAGSGMQRRNTEAFF.

This clonotype was seen a handful of times. The rearrangement joins TRBV12-3 or TRBV12-4 to TRBJ1-1; possibly TRBD1 for D (5 bases). Deletions cut 7 bases from V and 4 bases from J, with 16 bases between. The CDR3 covers 14 residues. DNA for the CDR3: TGTGCCAGCACCGGGACTACAAGGGGCACTGAAGCTTTCTTT. Translating it yields CASTGTTRGTEAFF.

The chain is built from TRBV5-1 and TRBJ2-4; perhaps TRBD1 as D (6 bases). V was cut by 2 bases and J by 6 bases, with 12 bases left in between. The CDR3 has 14 residues. CDR1 is SGHRS, CDR2 YFSETQ, per germline. CDR3 residues: CASSLQGPRNIQYF. DNA of the CDR3: TGCGCCAGCAGCTTACAGGGTCCGAGAAACATTCAGTACTTC.

This clonotype occurred a few times. This chain joins TRBV20-1 and TRBJ2-1; TRBD2 aligns across 12 bases. Looked up from germline, CDR1 is DFQATT and CDR2 is SNEGSKA (reference sequence). V shed 3 bases, J shed 3 bases, and the junction held 6 bases outside the gene matches. CDR3 length: 16 residues. CDR3 region: CSARKASGGDYNEQFF. The CDR3 DNA reads TGCAGTGCTAGGAAAGCTAGCGGGGGGGACTACAATGAGCAGTTCTTC.

This clonotype was seen only once. The V call is TRBV20-1, the J call TRBJ2-7, with a weak D call TRBD1 (5 bases). The CDR3 consists of 16 residues. CDR1 DFQATT and CDR2 SNEGSKA come from the germline V gene (reference sequence). V lost 3 bases to trimming and J lost 4 bases, with 22 bases between them. The CDR3 loop is CSASPLGQGISYEQYF. As DNA, the CDR3 is TGCAGTGCTAGTCCACTCGGCCAGGGAATCAGTTACGAGCAGTACTTC.

The chain couples TRBV20-1 to TRBJ2-5; 10 bases match TRBD1. The CDR3 is 14 residues long. Germline trimming cut 2 bases from V and 3 bases from J; bases unmatched to any gene: 3. In germline, CDR1 is DFQATT, CDR2 SNEGSKA (reference sequence). For the CDR3, the DNA is TGCAGTGCTAGAACCGGGACAGGGGAAGAGACCCAGTACTTC. It specifies CSARTGTGEETQYF.

This clonotype was picked up a small number of times. V usage is TRBV5-1 and J usage is TRBJ1-4; 8 bases map to TRBD1. Germline V CDR1 and CDR2: SGHRS, YFSETQ. The CDR3 consists of 14 residues. Trimming cost V 4 bases and J 8 bases; bases outside gene matches: 7. The CDR3 region has the DNA TGCGCCAGCAGCCGGACAGGGTTTTTGGAAAAACTGTTTTTT. Its protein product is CASSRTGFLEKLFF.

The gene calls are TRBV20-1 and TRBJ2-2; TRBD2 might be the D (6 bases). Per germline, CDR1 DFQATT and CDR2 SNEGSKA (reference sequence). This CDR3 comprises 15 residues. Trimming took 3 bases from V and 3 from J, leaving 14 bases between them. The CDR3 region has the DNA TGCAGTGCTAGGATGTCGGGAGAGTACACCGGGGAGCTGTTTTTT. This encodes CSARMSGEYTGELFF.

This chain joins TRBV29-1 and TRBJ2-1; TRBD2 is a possible D gene (7 bases). Germline V gene lookup returns CDR1 SQVTM and CDR2 ANQGSEA. The CDR3 is 16 residues long. V gave up 4 bases and J gave up 7 bases, with 23 bases separating them. This CDR3 is CSVAIGGRILPNEQFF. The CDR3 DNA reads TGCAGCGTTGCAATCGGGGGGCGCATACTCCCTAATGAGCAGTTCTTC.

V is TRBV4-1 and J is TRBJ1-4; TRBD1 aligns across 8 bases. V dropped 5 bases and J dropped 7; count of bases not matched to a gene: 6. This CDR3 contains 14 residues. The germline gives CDR1 MGHRA, CDR2 YSYEKL. The CDR3 loop reads CASSFRGRGEKLFF. Here the CDR3 DNA reads TGCGCCAGCAGCTTCAGGGGGCGCGGTGAAAAACTGTTTTTT.

A few counts support this clonotype. The rearrangement uses TRBV18 and TRBJ2-2; 7 nucleotides align to TRBD1. The germline gives CDR1 KGHSH, CDR2 LQKENI. V was clipped by 2 bases and J by 7 bases; unmatched bases: 10. This CDR3 comprises 16 residues. CDR3: CASSPYPTGSGGELFF. The CDR3 nucleotides are TGTGCCAGCTCACCATATCCGACAGGGTCTGGCGGGGAGCTGTTTTTT.